What follows are 27 T cell receptor beta chains derived from one specimen sequenced in a study of T cell responses to AZD1222 COVID-19 vaccine. Profiled with immunoSEQ multiplex PCR; TCRdb holds only in-frame clones, not every one. The sample yields roughly 82,000 clones, about 85% seen once. This sample comprised peripheral blood, obtained on day 0 of AZD1222 vaccination. These receptors originate from an adult in good health.

A word on this clone: The junction departs from germline at one end; a sequencing error may be responsible. The chain combines TRBV7-9 with TRBJ1-2; D possibly corresponds to TRBD1 (5 bases). The CDR3 runs 13 residues. In germline, CDR1 is SEHNR, CDR2 FQNEAQ (reference sequence). The CDR3 sequence: CASSLEFETQVAF. The CDR3 region has the DNA TGTGCCAGCAGCTTAGAGTTTGAGACACAGGTCGCCTTC.

The gene calls are TRBV5-1 and TRBJ1-3, with D unresolved. Trimming shortened V by 4 bases and J by 3 bases, and 14 bases separated the two germline ends. The CDR3 contains 15 residues. Germline V gene data show CDR1 as SGHRS and CDR2 as YFSETQ. The CDR3, as DNA: TGCGCCAGCAGCCTGTATTTGTCTAGTGGAAACACCATATATTTT. It yields the protein CASSLYLSSGNTIYF.

V and J are TRBV7-6 and TRBJ2-7, with TRBD1 matching over 8 bases. Germline V gene lookup returns CDR1 SGHVS and CDR2 FNYEAQ. J was trimmed by 5 bases and V by 3 bases; bases with no gene match: 9. This CDR3 region has 15 residues. The CDR3, as DNA: TGTGCCAGCAGCTTTAACACAGGGGGTTTCAACGAGCAGTACTTC. It encodes CASSFNTGGFNEQYF. Full variable domain (outside the CDR3, taken from reference TRBV7-6 and TRBJ2-7): GAGVSQSPRYKVTKRGQDVALRCDPISGHVSLYWYRQALGQGPEFLTYFNYEAQQDKSGLPNDRFSAERPEGSISTLTIQRTEQRDSAMYRCASSFNTGGFNEQYFGPGTRLTVT.

Only one count was recorded for this clone. The chain carries TRBV15 and TRBJ1-2; 8 bases are a match to TRBD1. The CDR3 is 16 residues long. Germline trimming cut 0 bases from V and 3 bases from J; bases unmatched to any gene: 6. Germline CDR1 is LNHNV and CDR2 is YYDKDF (reference sequence). CDR3 sequence (DNA): TGTGCCACCAGCAGAGATAGGGCGGACAGGGACTATGGCTACACCTTC. This encodes CATSRDRADRDYGYTF.

This clone was observed a handful of times. CDR3 DNA: TGTGCCAGCAGTTTAATCGCCTATGGCTACACCTTC. It specifies CASSLIAYGYTF. The V and J genes are TRBV12-3 or TRBV12-4 and TRBJ1-2; the D is unclear. The CDR3 covers 12 residues. The ends were cut back, 2 bases at V and 4 bases at J, with 5 bases in the middle.

This clone occurred once. The chain has TRBV12-5 and TRBJ1-6; TRBD1 agrees at 7 bases. Per the germline V gene, CDR1 is LGHNT and CDR2 is FRNRAP. The CDR3 is 14 amino acids. J gave up 10 bases and V 1 base, and 4 bases lay outside the gene matches. DNA for the CDR3: TGTGCTAGTGGTTTGGGACAGGGCAGGTCACCCCTCCACTTT. Amino acids: CASGLGQGRSPLHF.

The V gene is TRBV5-1, the J gene TRBJ1-2; D is unclear. Trimming stripped 0 bases from V and 4 bases from J, with 10 bases between. This CDR3 spans 14 amino acids. Germline CDR1 reads SGHRS; CDR2 reads YFSETQ. DNA for the CDR3: TGCGCCAGCAGCTTGGATGGAAGCATCTATGGCTACACCTTC. Protein sequence: CASSLDGSIYGYTF.

J is TRBJ1-6 and V is TRBV3-1 (or the pseudogene TRBV3-2); D not resolved. Germline loops: CDR1 LGHDT, CDR2 YNNKEL (reference sequence). The V end lost 3 bases, the J end lost 8 bases, and 8 bases lay between the germline ends. The CDR3 loop spans 13 amino acids. CDR3 sequence: CASSHPGDSPLHF. The CDR3 DNA follows: TGTGCCAGCAGCCACCCGGGTGATTCACCCCTCCACTTT.

The V and J genes are TRBV2 and TRBJ2-5, with 7 bases identical to TRBD1. Germline values: CDR1 SNHLY, CDR2 FYNNEI. The ends lost 3 bases at V and 5 bases at J; junction bases unmatched: 6. This CDR3 spans 14 amino acids. The CDR3 spells CASSDRQGSETQYF. DNA for the CDR3: TGTGCCAGCAGTGACAGACAGGGCTCCGAGACCCAGTACTTC.

The chain uses TRBV18 and TRBJ2-5; TRBD2 might be the D (5 bases). V gave up 5 bases and J gave up 1 base, with 11 bases separating them. Germline CDR1 reads KGHSH; CDR2 reads LQKENI. The CDR3 has 14 amino acids. The CDR3 DNA sequence: TGTGCCAGCTCAACTCGGGAAAGCCAAGAGACCCAGTACTTC. Protein product: CASSTRESQETQYF.

V gene TRBV19 combines with J gene TRBJ2-3, with D possibly being TRBD2 (5 bases). This CDR3 is built from 13 residues. Germline V CDR1 and CDR2: LNHDA, SQIVND (reference sequence). Trimming removed 7 bases from V and 7 bases from J, with 15 bases in between. As DNA, the CDR3 is TGTGCCAGTACCCGCCCAGGAGGTAATACGCAGTATTTT. It is translated as CASTRPGGNTQYF.

This clone occurred once. The chain couples TRBV4-1 to TRBJ1-6; 7 nucleotides match TRBD1. Germline V gives CDR1 MGHRA, CDR2 YSYEKL. The CDR3 extends over 15 amino acids. V lost 0 bases, J lost 11 bases, and 7 bases stayed unmatched. For the CDR3, the DNA is TGCGCCAGCAGCCAAGATGTCCAGGGACAGACACCCCTCCACTTT. Residues: CASSQDVQGQTPLHF.

The CDR3 is CASSAGMYTQYF. The CDR3 bases are TGTGCCAGCAGTGCTGGCATGTATACGCAGTATTTT. The chain recombines TRBV25-1 with TRBJ2-3; D gene unclear. From germline, CDR1 is MGHDK and CDR2 SYGVNS. Trimming shortened V by 4 bases and J by 7 bases, and 9 bases separated the two germline ends. CDR3 size: 12 residues. The whole variable domain, remainder taken from reference TRBV25-1 and TRBJ2-3, is EADIYQTPRYLVIGTGKKITLECSQTMGHDKMYWYQQDPGMELHLIHYSYGVNSTEKGDLSSESTVSRIRTEHFPLTLESARPSHTSQYLCASSAGMYTQYFGPGTRLTVL.

V and J are TRBV4-1 and TRBJ1-5; a weak D match, TRBD1 (5 bases). V shed 4 bases and J shed 3 bases, with 13 bases lying between them. The CDR3 sequence is 15 residues long. Germline V CDR1 and CDR2: MGHRA, YSYEKL. The DNA of the CDR3 is TGCGCCAGCAGCCCCGAAGGGGATGACAATCAGCCCCAGCATTTT. This sequence encodes CASSPEGDDNQPQHF.

The table lists this clone with a count of one. This rearrangement joins TRBV4-1 to TRBJ2-1; 10 nucleotides agree with TRBD1. V lost 8 bases and J lost 6; bases outside the gene matches: 7. The germline V gene has CDR1 MGHRA and CDR2 YSYEKL. CDR3 length: 14 residues. For the CDR3, the DNA is TGCGCCAGCTCAAGGGGACAGGGGTTCAATGAGCAGTTCTTC. Translated: CASSRGQGFNEQFF.

This clone occurred once. The chain joins TRBV10-3 to TRBJ1-1; perhaps TRBD1 as D (5 bases). V was shortened by 2 bases and J by 3 bases, with 10 bases between the two germline ends. CDR3 length: 14 residues. In germline, CDR1 is ENHRY, CDR2 SYGVKD. CDR3: CAISERGRDTEAFF. DNA of the CDR3: TGTGCCATCAGTGAGAGGGGAAGGGACACTGAAGCTTTCTTT.

This chain links TRBV29-1 with TRBJ1-6, with 8 bases matching TRBD1. Trimming cost V 6 bases and J 4 bases; bases outside gene matches: 2. The CDR3 is 13 amino acids. Per germline, CDR1 SQVTM and CDR2 ANQGSEA. This chain's CDR3 is CSVRDRYNSPLHF. In DNA form, the CDR3 reads TGCAGCGTCCGGGACAGGTATAATTCACCCCTCCACTTT.

V gene TRBV7-2 combines with J gene TRBJ2-1, with TRBD2 matching 13 bases. This CDR3 has 15 residues. The V gene's germline CDR1 is SGHTA and CDR2 FQGNSA. The V and J ends lost 5 bases and 7 bases, in that order; junction bases with no gene match: 5. The CDR3 spells CASSPRTSGGNEQFF. The CDR3 DNA reads as TGTGCCAGCAGCCCTAGGACTAGCGGGGGAAATGAGCAGTTCTTC.

The chain joins TRBV2 to TRBJ2-2; perhaps D is TRBD1 or TRBD2 (5 bases each). Germline CDR1 is SNHLY and CDR2 is FYNNEI. This CDR3 has 15 amino acids. V lost 4 bases and J 1 base, leaving 10 bases between the germline ends. The CDR3 DNA is TGTGCCAGCAGTGCTGGGGGTTGGAACACCGGGGAGCTGTTTTTT. Residues: CASSAGGWNTGELFF. The whole variable domain, filled in from reference TRBV2 and TRBJ2-2, reads EPEVTQTPSHQVTQMGQEVILRCVPISNHLYFYWYRQILGQKVEFLVSFYNNEISEKSEIFDDQFSVERPDGSNFTLKIRSTKLEDSAMYFCASSAGGWNTGELFFGEGSRLTVL.

V gene TRBV29-1 combines with J gene TRBJ2-5, with D uncertain. The CDR3 contains 12 residues. Trimming removed 0 bases from V and 9 bases from J, with 11 bases in between. CDR1 is SQVTM and CDR2 is ANQGSEA in the germline V gene. CDR3 sequence: CSVEEPWQAQYF. In nucleotides, the CDR3 is TGCAGCGTTGAAGAACCCTGGCAGGCCCAGTACTTC.

This clone was seen more than once but under ten times. V gene TRBV28 combines with J gene TRBJ1-4; maybe TRBD1 (6 bases). Between the trimmed V and J ends, which lost 3 bases and 3 bases, there was a span of 17 bases. CDR1 is MDHEN, CDR2 SYDVKM, per germline. The CDR3 loop spans 17 amino acids. CDR3 protein: CASSFYTQGFANEKLFF. DNA for the CDR3: TGTGCCAGCAGTTTCTACACACAGGGATTCGCTAATGAAAAACTGTTTTTT.

This clone was seen only once. The chain combines TRBV6-5 with TRBJ1-1, with 7 bases identical to TRBD1. This CDR3 is built from 15 residues. V lost 5 bases and J lost 4; bases outside the gene matches: 10. The germline V gene encodes CDR1 MNHEY and CDR2 SVGAGI. CDR3 sequence: CASSTLPPGGTEAFF. The CDR3, as DNA: TGTGCCAGCAGTACCCTCCCTCCAGGGGGCACTGAAGCTTTCTTT.

The V gene is TRBV7-9, the J gene TRBJ2-3, with D hard to call. The CDR3 totals 14 residues. Germline CDR1 SEHNR, CDR2 FQNEAQ (reference sequence). The ends were cut back, 5 bases at V and 1 base at J, with 10 bases in the middle. Written as DNA, the CDR3 is TGTGCCAGCAGCATGCGCCTCGGCACAGATACGCAGTATTTT. Its translation: CASSMRLGTDTQYF. Complete variable domain (other parts from reference TRBV7-9 and TRBJ2-3): DTGVSQNPRHKITKRGQNVTFRCDPISEHNRLYWYRQTLGQGPEFLTYFQNEAQLEKSRLLSDRFSAERPKGSFSTLEIQRTEQGDSAMYLCASSMRLGTDTQYFGPGTRLTVL.

The chain recombines TRBV18 with TRBJ1-2; D gene ambiguous. CDR1 and CDR2 (germline): KGHSH, LQKENI. The CDR3 is 12 residues long. Between the trimmed V and J ends, which lost 3 bases and 7 bases, there was a span of 9 bases. DNA for the CDR3: TGTGCCAGCTCACCTGACTCCCTTGGCTACACCTTC. The encoded protein is CASSPDSLGYTF.

The rearrangement joins TRBV19 to TRBJ2-6, with 7 bases that match TRBD1. Germline V gene lookup returns CDR1 LNHDA and CDR2 SQIVND (reference sequence). Trimming cost V 4 bases and J 0 bases; bases outside gene matches: 3. The CDR3 extends over 16 amino acids. CDR3 nucleotides: TGTGCCAGTAGTAGGGACAGCTCCTCTGGGGCCAACGTCCTGACTTTC. It encodes CASSRDSSSGANVLTF.

The chain is built from TRBV20-1 and TRBJ2-7; perhaps TRBD1 as D (6 bases). Germline V lookup: CDR1 DFQATT, CDR2 SNEGSKA (reference sequence). CDR3 length: 11 residues. Between the trimmed V and J ends, which lost 4 bases and 6 bases, there was a span of 10 bases. In nucleotides, the CDR3 is TGCAGTGCTACGGGACAAGCCGAGCAGTACTTC. Translated: CSATGQAEQYF.

A few counts support this clone. The CDR3 loop reads CATAATGWGGGTEAFF. CDR3 sequence (DNA): TGTGCCACCGCCGCGACAGGGTGGGGGGGTGGCACTGAAGCTTTCTTT. The chain uses TRBV27 and TRBJ1-1, with 7 bases lining up with TRBD1. The CDR3 totals 16 residues. Germline V gene lookup returns CDR1 MNHEY and CDR2 SMNVEV (reference sequence). V shed 10 bases and J 4 bases; nucleotides not matched to a gene: 18.